This T cell receptor beta chain stems from a study of regulatory T cells in long-lasting Graves disease. Whole-study context: Prior antithyroid drug treatment in newly diagnosed Graves' patients lasted under 3 months.

This clonotype has ten or more counts. Its antigen is as yet unknown. Through Arm-PCR of CDR3 regions and iRepertoire HTBI primers, TCR beta libraries were built. TCRdb used MiXCR to reprocess the multiplex PCR reads, holding one entry per CDR3 protein. The sample records about 360,000 distinct CDR3 sequences, roughly 17% being singletons. Specified time point: newly diagnosed GD, antithyroid drugs for less than 3 months. After RNA was extracted from PBMCs, the TCR library was made from it. Diagnosis followed American Thyroid Association guidelines for Graves' disease. Study-level findings and limits: Study of thyroid tissue was not done, with only peripheral blood studied.

In germline, CDR1 is LGHDT, CDR2 YNNKEL (reference sequence). V dropped 0 bases and J dropped 8 bases, with 10 bases sitting between them. The length of the CDR3 is 13 residues. This sample also appeared in a second study, on T cells in Graves' hyperthyroidism and ophthalmopathy. That source reports: Hyperthyroidism of Graves' type that showed no ophthalmopathy progression within 18 months was stable.

The sequence came from a woman younger than 30 with Graves disease. Sequences were derived from peripheral blood mononuclear cells (PBMCs), sampled at new diagnosis, from a patient treated with antithyroid drugs. The chain has TRBV3-1 and TRBJ1-2; D is perhaps TRBD1 (5 bases). CDR3 sequence: CASSQEKRGGYTF. For the CDR3, the DNA is TGTGCCAGCAGCCAAGAAAAGCGGGGGGGCTACACCTTC.